The 9 T cell receptor beta chains below were found in one sample sequenced in a study of blood T cell repertoires in COVID-19. Repertoires were generated with immunoSEQ multiplex PCR, while TCRdb's copy carries only in-frame clones and drops some. Of about 330,000 clones listed, around 90% are singletons. Sequencing was performed on peripheral blood. The receptors come from a man aged 18 to 29 who had recovered from COVID-19.

The rearrangement uses TRBV11-1 and TRBJ2-2; perhaps TRBD2 as D (6 bases). V was trimmed by 8 bases and J by 0 bases, leaving 16 bases between them. Germline lookup yields CDR1 SGHAT and CDR2 FQDESV (reference sequence). This CDR3 contains 16 residues. The CDR3 here is CASGTGVSANTGELFF. The CDR3 DNA sequence: TGTGCCAGCGGAACGGGGGTTTCTGCGAACACCGGGGAGCTGTTTTTT.

Ten or more counts support this clone. CDR3 sequence reads: CASSTQGGGETQYF. CDR3 DNA sequence: TGTGCCAGTAGTACCCAGGGAGGAGGGGAGACCCAGTACTTC. J is TRBJ2-5 and V is TRBV19; a weak D match, TRBD2 (6 bases). Germline CDR1 and CDR2: LNHDA and SQIVND (reference sequence). CDR3 length: 14 residues. V lost 4 bases and J lost 5, with 14 bases in between.

Written as DNA, the CDR3 is TGTGCCAGCAGTTACCGGGGGAACACTGAAGCTTTCTTT. This sequence encodes CASSYRGNTEAFF. This sequence joins TRBV6-5 and TRBJ1-1; no clear D gene. Per the germline V gene, CDR1 is MNHEY and CDR2 is SVGAGI. The CDR3 spans 13 residues. V shed 2 bases and J shed 1 base, with 5 bases lying between them.

This clone was detected a few times. J is TRBJ2-1 and V is TRBV7-9; 7 positions agree with TRBD2. The trim removed 2 bases at V and 8 bases at J, leaving 9 bases unmatched. CDR1 SEHNR and CDR2 FQNEAQ come from the germline V gene (reference sequence). CDR3 size: 15 residues. Here the CDR3 DNA reads TGTGCCAGCAGCTTAATGGGGAGGGCCGTCCATGAGCAGTTCTTC. This encodes CASSLMGRAVHEQFF. Together with reference TRBV7-9 and TRBJ2-1, the CDR3 gives the full variable domain: DTGVSQNPRHKITKRGQNVTFRCDPISEHNRLYWYRQTLGQGPEFLTYFQNEAQLEKSRLLSDRFSAERPKGSFSTLEIQRTEQGDSAMYLCASSLMGRAVHEQFFGPGTRLTVL.

This chain links TRBV5-6 with TRBJ1-2; D is ambiguous. Trimming took 0 bases from V and 1 from J, leaving 7 bases between them. The CDR3 length is 14 residues. Germline CDR1 reads SGHDT; CDR2 reads YYEEEE. Here the CDR3 DNA reads TGTGCCAGCAGCTTGGGCGGGTTTAACTATGGCTACACCTTC. It codes for CASSLGGFNYGYTF.

The rearrangement uses TRBV7-9 and TRBJ2-1, with D perhaps matching TRBD2 (5 bases). The germline gives CDR1 SEHNR, CDR2 FQNEAQ (reference sequence). Trimming removed 4 bases from V and 0 bases from J, with 16 bases in between. CDR3 length equals 17 residues. The CDR3 sequence: CASSSPSYQFSYNEQFF. CDR3 DNA: TGTGCCAGCAGCTCCCCTAGCTACCAATTCTCCTACAATGAGCAGTTCTTC.

This clone was seen a handful of times. The chain links TRBV4-3 to TRBJ1-2; D remains ambiguous. Germline V gives CDR1 LGHNA, CDR2 YSLEER. The CDR3 extends over 13 amino acids. V was shortened by 4 bases and J by 5 bases, with 11 bases between the two germline ends. CDR3 in amino acids: CASSLAHGYGYTF. The CDR3 region has the DNA TGCGCCAGCAGCCTAGCCCACGGGTATGGCTACACCTTC.

CDR3 protein: CASSWGSDRGQETQYF. The CDR3 nucleotides are TGTGCCAGCAGCTGGGGTTCTGACAGAGGTCAAGAGACCCAGTACTTC. V gene TRBV7-2 combines with J gene TRBJ2-5, with D perhaps matching TRBD1 (5 bases). This CDR3 has 16 residues. V was shortened by 4 bases and J by 2 bases, with 17 bases between the two germline ends. The germline gives CDR1 SGHTA, CDR2 FQGNSA.

This sequence joins TRBV9 and TRBJ2-1, with 9 positions matching TRBD2. Trimming cost V 4 bases and J 6 bases; bases outside gene matches: 11. This CDR3 is 16 amino acids long. The germline V gene encodes CDR1 SGDLS and CDR2 YYNGEE. DNA of the CDR3: TGTGCCAGCAGCCCCCACGGGGGCGGGGGGGCCAATGAGCAGTTCTTC. Its protein product is CASSPHGGGGANEQFF.